The 11 T cell receptor beta chains below were found in one sample sequenced in a study of regulatory T cells in long-lasting Graves disease. The sample's time point: persistent/refractory GD, antithyroid drugs over 5 years with positive TRAb. Construction of the TCR library relied on RNA isolated from PBMCs. Researchers made TCR beta libraries by using iRepertoire HTBI primers and running Arm-PCR on CDR3 regions. TCRdb reprocessed the multiplex PCR reads via MiXCR and lists one record per CDR3 protein. The sample has roughly 500,000 distinct CDR3 sequences; around a fifth are singletons. The sample consisted of peripheral blood mononuclear cells (PBMCs), taken when the disease was refractory, from a patient treated with antithyroid drugs. These receptors all stem from a female donor with Graves disease.

The chain uses TRBV10-3 and TRBJ1-5, with D maybe TRBD1 (6 bases). The CDR3 has 16 amino acids. Trimming removed 5 bases from V and 4 bases from J, with 18 bases in between. Germline V gene data show CDR1 as ENHRY and CDR2 as SYGVKD. CDR3 sequence reads: CAISQSWGQANQPQHF. CDR3 coding DNA: TGTGCCATCAGTCAATCATGGGGACAAGCTAATCAGCCCCAGCATTTT.

The CDR3 region is CASSLEVTDTQYF. CDR3 nucleotides: TGTGCCAGCAGCTTAGAGGTCACAGATACGCAGTATTTT. The chain uses TRBV7-3 and TRBJ2-3, with D unclear. CDR3 size: 13 residues. V was shortened by 2 bases and J by 2 bases, with 5 bases between the two germline ends. Germline V lookup: CDR1 SGHTA, CDR2 FQGTGA.

This clonotype was counted between two and nine times. Here the CDR3 reads CASSYGSTEAFF. For the CDR3, the DNA is TGTGCCAGCAGTTATGGTTCAACTGAAGCTTTCTTT. This chain joins TRBV6-5 and TRBJ1-1; D unclear. This CDR3 contains 12 residues. Germline V gene data show CDR1 as MNHEY and CDR2 as SVGAGI. Between the trimmed V and J ends, which lost 3 bases and 5 bases, there was a span of 7 bases.

This clonotype was seen only a few times. The chain employs TRBV20-1 and TRBJ1-5; D ambiguous. Germline V gives CDR1 DFQATT, CDR2 SNEGSKA (reference sequence). This CDR3 region has 17 residues. The V and J ends lost 4 bases and 0 bases respectively, with 19 bases between them. The CDR3 coding sequence is TGCAGTGCTACCGAGATGTGGGCAGCAAATAGCAATCAGCCCCAGCATTTT. Protein product: CSATEMWAANSNQPQHF.

The chain combines TRBV30 with TRBJ1-1; D unclear. The germline V gene has CDR1 GTSNPN and CDR2 SVGIG (reference sequence). This CDR3 region has 11 residues. V lost 4 bases and J 3 bases, leaving 6 bases between the germline ends. For the CDR3, the DNA is TGTGCCTGGACCTGGGACACTGAAGCTTTCTTT. This translates into CAWTWDTEAFF.

This chain connects TRBV2 to TRBJ2-5, with 12 bases matching TRBD1. The CDR3 is 14 residues long. CDR1 and CDR2 (germline): SNHLY, FYNNEI. After removal of 6 bases from V and 5 bases from J, the junction contained 4 bases not matched to a gene. This CDR3 reads CASREGQGAETQYF. The CDR3 DNA reads as TGTGCCAGCAGGGAGGGACAGGGGGCCGAGACCCAGTACTTC.

The sample holds a few counts of this clonotype. This chain connects TRBV24-1 to TRBJ2-2, with D tentatively TRBD2 (5 bases). V dropped 7 bases and J dropped 7 bases, with 18 bases sitting between them. Germline loops: CDR1 KGHDR, CDR2 SFDVKD. The CDR3 is 15 amino acids. The DNA for the CDR3 is TGTGCCACCAGCGGGAATTGGGCGCTCGGCGGGGAGCTGTTTTTT. It encodes CATSGNWALGGELFF.

CDR3 sequence (DNA): TGTGCCAGCAGAGCCCAATGGGGTAGCGGGGGACGATACAATGAGCAGTTCTTC. Its translation is CASRAQWGSGGRYNEQFF. The chain uses TRBV7-9 and TRBJ2-1, with 9 nucleotides matching TRBD2. Germline lookup yields CDR1 SEHNR and CDR2 FQNEAQ (reference sequence). J gave up 4 bases and V 6 bases, and 16 bases lay outside the gene matches. CDR3 length: 18 residues.

This chain links TRBV13 with TRBJ2-7; the match to TRBD2 covers 8 bases. There are 16 residues in the CDR3. Trimming at V came to 0 bases and at J to 2 bases, leaving 6 bases not matched to a gene. Germline CDR1 reads PRHDT; CDR2 reads FYEKMQ (reference sequence). In DNA, the CDR3 is TGTGCCAGCAGCTTAGGGACTAGCGTAGACCCCTACGAGCAGTACTTC. Its translation is CASSLGTSVDPYEQYF. Filled out from reference TRBV13 and TRBJ2-7, the complete variable domain reads AAGVIQSPRHLIKEKRETATLKCYPIPRHDTVYWYQQGPGQDPQFLISFYEKMQSDKGSIPDRFSAQQFSDYHSELNMSSLELGDSALYFCASSLGTSVDPYEQYFGPGTRLTVT.

This clonotype was detected a few times. The chain has TRBV24-1 and TRBJ2-7; TRBD2 might be the D (6 bases). Germline CDR1 reads KGHDR; CDR2 reads SFDVKD. V was cut by 3 bases and J by 1 base, with 6 bases left in between. The CDR3 is made up of 13 amino acids. In nucleotides, the CDR3 is TGTGCCACCAGTGATGGGACTTCCTACGAGCAGTACTTC. The encoded protein is CATSDGTSYEQYF.

This clonotype occurred many times. The V and J genes are TRBV11-2 and TRBJ1-2; D is ambiguous. Trimming took 2 bases from V and 4 from J, leaving 5 bases between them. The germline CDR1 and CDR2 sequences are SGHAT and FQNNGV. The CDR3 covers 12 residues. The CDR3 coding sequence is TGTGCCAGCAGCTTACTTCCCTATGGCTACACCTTC. It is translated as CASSLLPYGYTF.